Each of the 31 T cell receptor beta chains below was sequenced from the same sample in a study of shared clonotypes between healthy human individuals. TCRdb's copy holds only in-frame clones and misses some; the assay was immunoSEQ multiplex PCR. This repertoire shows roughly 2.1 million clones, 90% to 95% found once; its top ten account for 1.7%. Terminally differentiated effector memory CD45RA+ cells were excluded by CCR7 positive selection of CD45RO-negative cells. Sample: naive CD8+ T cells from PBMCs. The origin of the receptors is a man between 18 and 35 years old in good health. Some clones in this sample may be carry-over from other donors' samples.

The CDR3 loop reads CAILLGSDTQYF. The DNA of the CDR3 is TGTGCCATCTTGCTGGGTTCGGATACGCAGTATTTT. This chain connects TRBV10-3 to TRBJ2-3; D uncertain. CDR1 and CDR2 from the germline V gene are ENHRY and SYGVKD. The ends were cut back, 8 bases at V and 6 bases at J, with 12 bases in the middle. The CDR3 length is 12 residues.

The chain is built from TRBV2 and TRBJ1-5, with 10 nucleotides matching TRBD1. CDR1 and CDR2 (germline): SNHLY, FYNNEI. V lost 7 bases and J lost 6; bases outside the gene matches: 12. CDR3 length equals 16 residues. In nucleotides, the CDR3 is TGTGCCAGCACGACGCAACCGGGACAGGGGAGTCAGCCCCAGCATTTT. This sequence encodes CASTTQPGQGSQPQHF.

This sequence joins TRBV13 and TRBJ2-1; no clear D. Germline V gene lookup returns CDR1 PRHDT and CDR2 FYEKMQ (reference sequence). The CDR3 length is 15 residues. V lost 0 bases and J lost 2, with 8 bases in between. The chain's CDR3 is CASSLGRRPYNEQFF. The CDR3 DNA follows: TGTGCCAGCAGCTTAGGGAGACGGCCCTACAATGAGCAGTTCTTC.

The chain is built from TRBV27 and TRBJ2-7; 7 bases map to TRBD2. The CDR3 has 17 residues. Germline loops: CDR1 MNHEY, CDR2 SMNVEV (reference sequence). J was trimmed by 0 bases and V by 6 bases; bases with no gene match: 14. The CDR3 nucleotides read TGTGCCAGCAGACCCTCGCGGGAGACGACATACTCCTACGAGCAGTACTTC. Its protein product is CASRPSRETTYSYEQYF.

The chain is built from TRBV4-2 and TRBJ2-5, with D possibly matching TRBD1 (6 bases). The CDR3 is 14 amino acids. Deletions cut 1 base from V and 5 bases from J, with 11 bases between. Germline CDR1 reads LGHNA; CDR2 reads YNFKEQ. In DNA form, the CDR3 reads TGTGCCAGCAGCCAAGGAACAGGGTATGAGACCCAGTACTTC. Translating gives CASSQGTGYETQYF.

This chain connects TRBV7-7 to TRBJ2-1, with 11 bases aligning to TRBD2. V gave up 5 bases and J gave up 8 bases; unmatched junction bases: 8. Germline V gives CDR1 SSHAT, CDR2 FNYEAQ (reference sequence). The CDR3 consists of 15 residues. CDR3 DNA sequence: TGTGCCAGCAGCCCTACTAGCGGGAGTTTCGATGAGCAGTTCTTC. It encodes CASSPTSGSFDEQFF.

The chain recombines TRBV4-3 with TRBJ2-1; 8 bases are shared with TRBD2. The CDR3 consists of 18 residues. Germline values: CDR1 LGHNA, CDR2 YSLEER. Germline trimming cut 0 bases from V and 3 bases from J; bases unmatched to any gene: 10. DNA of the CDR3: TGCGCCAGCAGCCAAGAAAGGGTGGGGCGGGAGGACTACAATGAGCAGTTCTTC. Its protein product is CASSQERVGREDYNEQFF.

The V call is TRBV19, the J call TRBJ2-7; TRBD2 aligns across 12 bases. The V and J ends lost 5 bases and 4 bases, in that order; junction bases with no gene match: 9. The CDR3 has 16 residues. The germline gives CDR1 LNHDA, CDR2 SQIVND (reference sequence). This CDR3 reads CASSAASGRAGYEQYF. In nucleotides, the CDR3 is TGTGCCAGTAGTGCTGCTAGCGGGAGGGCCGGTTACGAGCAGTACTTC.

This chain connects TRBV4-3 to TRBJ2-1; D gene unclear. Per germline, CDR1 LGHNA and CDR2 YSLEER. The germline V and J ends were trimmed by 0 bases and 1 base, with 16 bases remaining between them. This CDR3 has 18 amino acids. The CDR3 here is CASSQDPLDIISYNEQFF. The CDR3 DNA reads TGCGCCAGCAGCCAAGATCCCTTGGATATTATTTCCTACAATGAGCAGTTCTTC.

The rearrangement joins TRBV7-8 to TRBJ2-7; the D gene is possibly TRBD1 (6 bases). V was shortened by 5 bases and J by 0 bases, with 17 bases between the two germline ends. This CDR3 has 16 residues. CDR1 is SGHVS, CDR2 FQNEAQ, per germline. The CDR3: CASSPRQGISSYEQYF. DNA for the CDR3: TGTGCCAGCAGCCCCCGGCAGGGGATCAGCTCCTACGAGCAGTACTTC.

This clone was seen only once. This chain uses TRBV7-2 with TRBJ1-4, with 8 bases matching TRBD1. Per germline, CDR1 SGHTA and CDR2 FQGNSA. V lost 5 bases and J lost 5; bases outside the gene matches: 7. CDR3 length: 15 amino acids. The CDR3 reads CASSPDRAKNEKLFF. In nucleotides, the CDR3 is TGTGCCAGCAGCCCGGACAGGGCGAAGAATGAAAAACTGTTTTTT.

This chain links TRBV11-2 with TRBJ1-2, with 7 bases fitting TRBD1. Trimming took 5 bases from V and 5 from J; bases not matched to a gene: 2. CDR3 size: 12 residues. Germline V gene data show CDR1 as SGHAT and CDR2 as FQNNGV. In nucleotides, the CDR3 is TGTGCCAGCAGCATCAGGGGGTATGGCTACACCTTC. Translated: CASSIRGYGYTF.

The chain is built from TRBV27 and TRBJ2-7, with TRBD2 matching 7 bases. The CDR3 runs 14 residues. The germline V gene has CDR1 MNHEY and CDR2 SMNVEV (reference sequence). V was pared by 4 bases and J by 4 bases, with 7 bases of the junction left unmatched. The CDR3 DNA follows: TGTGCCAGCAGTTCGCTAGCGGAGCCGTACGAGCAGTACTTC. As protein: CASSSLAEPYEQYF.

A note on this clone: Other DNA sequences in the sample encode the same CDR3. The V call is TRBV19, the J call TRBJ1-1, with a possible D match to TRBD1 (6 bases). V lost 5 bases to trimming and J lost 5 bases, with 9 bases between them. CDR3 length: 12 residues. CDR1 is LNHDA and CDR2 is SQIVND in the germline V gene (reference sequence). The CDR3 protein is CASSARGTEAFF. CDR3 nucleotide sequence: TGTGCCAGTAGTGCCAGGGGAACTGAAGCTTTCTTT. Using reference TRBV19 and TRBJ1-1 for the parts outside the CDR3, the full variable domain is DGGITQSPKYLFRKEGQNVTLSCEQNLNHDAMYWYRQDPGQGLRLIYYSQIVNDFQKGDIAEGYSVSREKKESFPLTVTSAQKNPTAFYLCASSARGTEAFFGQGTRLTVV.

V usage is TRBV5-6 and J usage is TRBJ2-4; TRBD1 or TRBD2 may be the D gene (5 bases each). The ends were cut back, 0 bases at V and 6 bases at J, with 13 bases in the middle. The CDR3 is made up of 15 amino acids. CDR1 SGHDT and CDR2 YYEEEE come from the germline V gene. CDR3 coding DNA: TGTGCCAGCAGCTTGGCAAGGGTTGGGGGAAACATTCAGTACTTC. Amino acids: CASSLARVGGNIQYF.

This chain joins TRBV7-9 and TRBJ2-3; perhaps D is TRBD1 or TRBD2 (5 bases each). There are 17 residues in the CDR3. The germline CDR1 and CDR2 sequences are SEHNR and FQNEAQ (reference sequence). Trimming shortened V by 2 bases and J by 6 bases, and 21 bases separated the two germline ends. The CDR3 DNA reads TGTGCCAGCAGCTTAAGGTTCCTGGGACCGGCACTCGATACGCAGTATTTT. Its translation: CASSLRFLGPALDTQYF.

The chain joins TRBV28 to TRBJ2-3; 7 bases match TRBD1. CDR1 is MDHEN and CDR2 is SYDVKM in the germline V gene. The trim removed 3 bases at V and 2 bases at J, leaving 5 bases unmatched. CDR3 length: 15 residues. DNA of the CDR3: TGTGCCAGCAGTTTGGGGGACAGAAACACAGATACGCAGTATTTT. It encodes CASSLGDRNTDTQYF.

This clone was recorded a few times. The chain has TRBV28 and TRBJ2-3; D uncertain. Germline-derived CDR1 and CDR2 are MDHEN and SYDVKM. With 4 bases removed from V and 5 bases from J, the gap between germline ends came to 16 bases. The CDR3 loop spans 15 amino acids. The chain's CDR3 is CASSSLPVSGDTQYF. Here the CDR3 DNA reads TGTGCCAGCAGTTCCCTTCCAGTCTCTGGAGATACGCAGTATTTT.

CDR3 in amino acids: CASSRWTGGTGNNAEAFF. The CDR3, as DNA: TGTGCCAGCAGCCGATGGACGGGGGGGACAGGGAATAATGCTGAAGCTTTCTTT. The V and J genes are TRBV28 and TRBJ1-1; TRBD1 matches 9 bases. Germline V lookup: CDR1 MDHEN, CDR2 SYDVKM. V lost 6 bases and J lost 6; bases outside the gene matches: 20. This CDR3 has 18 residues.

The chain recombines TRBV10-2 with TRBJ1-5; 7 positions match TRBD1. Germline lookup yields CDR1 WSHSY and CDR2 SAAADI. The ends lost 0 bases at V and 3 bases at J; junction bases unmatched: 11. This CDR3 has 18 residues. The CDR3 protein is CASSESGPGGFFNQPQHF. The CDR3 nucleotides read TGCGCCAGCAGTGAGTCGGGGCCAGGGGGTTTTTTCAATCAGCCCCAGCATTTT.

The genes are TRBV5-6 and TRBJ2-7, with TRBD2 matching 12 bases. Germline V lookup: CDR1 SGHDT, CDR2 YYEEEE. Unmatched junction bases numbered 5, after V lost 4 bases and J lost 3 bases. This CDR3 is built from 15 residues. As DNA, the CDR3 is TGTGCCAGCAGCGAAAGACTAGCGGGAGTCTACGAGCAGTACTTC. Its protein product is CASSERLAGVYEQYF.

The genes are TRBV28 and TRBJ2-7, with a weak D call TRBD2 (6 bases). There are 15 residues in the CDR3. Trimming cost V 7 bases and J 2 bases, with 18 bases left between them. The germline gives CDR1 MDHEN, CDR2 SYDVKM. This chain's CDR3 is CASTPWGGGTYEQYF. The CDR3 DNA follows: TGTGCCAGCACCCCATGGGGAGGTGGCACCTACGAGCAGTACTTC.

This rearrangement joins TRBV6-5 to TRBJ2-2; 7 bases are shared with TRBD1. Trimming took 5 bases from V and 6 from J; bases not matched to a gene: 6. This CDR3 has 14 amino acids. Per germline, CDR1 MNHEY and CDR2 SVGAGI. The CDR3 sequence is CASSPAGTAGELFF. CDR3 DNA sequence: TGTGCCAGCAGTCCTGCCGGGACAGCCGGGGAGCTGTTTTTT.

Of note for this clone: Distinct nucleotide sequences in the sample also encode this CDR3. V is TRBV27 and J is TRBJ2-5; tentative D call: TRBD1 (5 bases). This CDR3 is built from 12 residues. Germline values: CDR1 MNHEY, CDR2 SMNVEV (reference sequence). V was pared by 5 bases and J by 1 base, with 5 bases between. The chain's CDR3 is CASSDSQETQYF. The CDR3 bases are TGTGCCAGCAGTGACAGCCAAGAGACCCAGTACTTC.

The V gene is TRBV6-1, the J gene TRBJ2-5, with a possible D match to TRBD2 (5 bases). Germline V gene sequence: CDR1 MNHNS, CDR2 SASEGT. The CDR3 is 15 amino acids. Trimming stripped 6 bases from V and 1 base from J, with 15 bases between. CDR3 amino acids: CASRGEWLLQETQYF. The CDR3, as DNA: TGTGCCAGCAGGGGAGAGTGGCTACTCCAAGAGACCCAGTACTTC.

V usage is TRBV27 and J usage is TRBJ1-4; 7 bases match TRBD1. The CDR3 spans 15 residues. Germline CDR1 MNHEY, CDR2 SMNVEV (reference sequence). Trimming removed 6 bases from V and 6 bases from J; junction bases left unmatched: 10. This CDR3 is CASRPTTGTYEKLFF. CDR3 nucleotides: TGTGCCAGCAGACCCACGACAGGGACGTATGAAAAACTGTTTTTT.

The rearrangement uses TRBV4-2 and TRBJ2-1; 9 bases are shared with TRBD2. V trimming: 0 bases; J trimming: 4 bases; junction bases outside the gene matches: 7. CDR1 is LGHNA, CDR2 YNFKEQ, per germline. The CDR3 contains 17 residues. CDR3 sequence reads: CASSQDQGTSYYNEQFF. CDR3 sequence (DNA): TGTGCCAGCAGCCAAGATCAGGGGACTAGCTATTACAATGAGCAGTTCTTC.

This chain links TRBV27 with TRBJ2-1; D is tentatively TRBD1 or TRBD2 (6 bases each). Germline V CDR1 and CDR2: MNHEY, SMNVEV (reference sequence). V was shortened by 2 bases and J by 6 bases, with 17 bases between the two germline ends. The CDR3 totals 16 residues. The CDR3 DNA follows: TGTGCCAGCAGTTTAACAGGGACTTCCATCCTCAATGAGCAGTTCTTC. This encodes CASSLTGTSILNEQFF.

The chain carries TRBV29-1 and TRBJ2-7, with D tentatively TRBD1 (7 bases). Trimming shortened V by 3 bases and J by 1 base, and 16 bases separated the two germline ends. The CDR3 covers 15 residues. Germline CDR1 reads SQVTM; CDR2 reads ANQGSEA. This chain's CDR3 is CSVEWRDSRSYEQYF. In DNA, the CDR3 is TGCAGCGTTGAGTGGCGGGACAGTCGTTCCTACGAGCAGTACTTC.

This rearrangement joins TRBV10-2 to TRBJ2-1; D ambiguous. The V end lost 5 bases, the J end lost 3 bases, and 8 bases lay between the germline ends. CDR3 length: 13 residues. Per the germline V gene, CDR1 is WSHSY and CDR2 is SAAADI. The CDR3: CASSPRVYNEQFF. In nucleotides, the CDR3 is TGCGCCAGCAGTCCTAGGGTCTACAATGAGCAGTTCTTC.

The gene calls are TRBV25-1 and TRBJ1-1; D ambiguous. Germline CDR1 MGHDK, CDR2 SYGVNS. This CDR3 spans 13 amino acids. V lost 4 bases to trimming and J lost 6 bases, with 12 bases between them. CDR3 DNA: TGTGCCAGCAGTGTTCTGGGTATCGCTGAAGCTTTCTTT. This sequence encodes CASSVLGIAEAFF.